The present TCR beta chain was sequenced within a study of blood T cell repertoires in COVID-19. Whole-study context: The origin of the acute and convalescent COVID-19 samples was the United States, Italy and Spain. The analysed material was cDNA or gDNA that came from T cells, B-cell-depleted T cells, or PBMCs.

Germline CDR1 LGHNA, CDR2 YSLEER. After removal of 2 bases from V and 4 bases from J, the junction contained 8 bases not matched to a gene. This CDR3 is 15 amino acids long. How the authors handled the data: Amplification from reference gene primers served as the basis for estimated nucleated cell counts. Here immunoSEQ multiplex PCR was the method, and the copy in TCRdb shows in-frame clones only, minus some. Clone size and V and J calls were adopted from that table, with D and trimming inferred from the DNA. The table records about 68,000 clones, 84% of them present only once. This sequence joins TRBV4-3 and TRBJ2-7; 7 nucleotides agree with TRBD1. This TCR derives from a man aged 45 to 65 with active COVID-19. The sequenced sample consisted of peripheral blood. CDR3 region: CASSQKGGQTYEQYF. The CDR3 DNA reads TGCGCCAGCAGCCAAAAAGGGGGACAGACATACGAGCAGTACTTC.